The 24 T cell receptor beta chains below come from one sample, sequenced in a study of shared clonotypes between healthy human individuals. The table came from immunoSEQ multiplex PCR; TCRdb's copy has only in-frame clones and leaves some out. The table records roughly 700,000 clones, roughly 70% of them present only once. The sequencing input was memory CD4+ T cells sorted from blood. Indicated subset: CD45RA-negative fraction. These receptors were obtained from a woman aged 25 to 39 in good health.

The chain links TRBV6-4 to TRBJ2-1, with D possibly being TRBD2 (7 bases). Trimming took off 8 bases at V and 9 bases at J, with 23 bases between the two ends. Looked up from germline, CDR1 is MRHNA and CDR2 is SNTAGT. The CDR3 loop spans 15 amino acids. The CDR3 DNA reads as TGTGCCAGCCAAGGGACATCAGTATCGGGAGGTGAGCAGTTCTTC. Translated, it gives CASQGTSVSGGEQFF.

The J gene is TRBJ1-1, the V gene TRBV27; 10 bases map to TRBD1. This CDR3 contains 15 residues. With V trimmed by 6 bases and J by 3 bases, 7 bases remained unmatched. The germline CDR1 and CDR2 sequences are MNHEY and SMNVEV (reference sequence). CDR3 protein: CASSPLGQGYTEAFF. CDR3 bases: TGTGCCAGCAGCCCCCTGGGACAGGGGTACACTGAAGCTTTCTTT.

The genes are TRBV18 and TRBJ2-3, with a possible D match to TRBD2 (6 bases). V was trimmed by 5 bases and J by 1 base, leaving 16 bases between them. Germline V lookup: CDR1 KGHSH, CDR2 LQKENI. This CDR3 has 16 residues. CDR3 residues: CASSAPSARGTDTQYF. In nucleotides, the CDR3 is TGTGCCAGCTCAGCCCCTAGCGCGAGGGGCACAGATACGCAGTATTTT.

This clone was seen ten or more times. CDR3 in amino acids: CASSTWTGNGYTF. In DNA form, the CDR3 reads TGTGCCAGCAGCACCTGGACAGGGAACGGCTACACCTTC. V and J are TRBV5-6 and TRBJ1-2; 8 positions match TRBD1. The CDR3 loop spans 13 amino acids. Germline V gives CDR1 SGHDT, CDR2 YYEEEE. V shed 4 bases, J shed 8 bases, and the junction held 7 bases outside the gene matches.

Worth noting for this clone: Other nucleotide sequences from this sample produce the same CDR3. This sequence joins TRBV5-1 and TRBJ1-3; possibly TRBD1 for D (5 bases). V was pared by 6 bases and J by 1 base, with 11 bases between. CDR3 length: 14 amino acids. From germline, CDR1 is SGHRS and CDR2 YFSETQ. CDR3 bases: TGCGCCAGCACCAGTGGGGGATCTGGAAACACCATATATTTT. It is translated as CASTSGGSGNTIYF.

The chain combines TRBV2 with TRBJ1-1; tentatively, D is TRBD1 (6 bases). V dropped 8 bases and J dropped 7 bases, with 20 bases sitting between them. The V gene's germline CDR1 is SNHLY and CDR2 FYNNEI. The CDR3 runs to 14 residues. The CDR3 sequence: CASSGTGARNEAFF. The CDR3 DNA sequence: TGTGCCAGCTCTGGCACGGGGGCTCGGAATGAAGCTTTCTTT.

This sequence joins TRBV5-6 and TRBJ2-2; TRBD2 is a possible D gene (5 bases). The CDR3 sequence is 16 residues long. Germline V gives CDR1 SGHDT, CDR2 YYEEEE. Between the trimmed V and J ends, which lost 2 bases and 5 bases, there was a span of 16 bases. CDR3 sequence reads: CASSFDSLASTGELFF. CDR3 in DNA: TGTGCCAGCAGCTTTGATTCTTTAGCGAGTACCGGGGAGCTGTTTTTT.

V and J are TRBV14 and TRBJ1-1; 7 bases map to TRBD1. The length of the CDR3 is 14 residues. V shed 4 bases and J 5 bases; nucleotides not matched to a gene: 7. Germline V lookup: CDR1 SGHDN, CDR2 FVKESK. CDR3 coding DNA: TGTGCCAGCAGCCTGACAGGGAGGGGGACTGAAGCTTTCTTT. This sequence encodes CASSLTGRGTEAFF. Filled out from reference TRBV14 and TRBJ1-1, the complete variable domain reads EAGVTQFPSHSVIEKGQTVTLRCDPISGHDNLYWYRRVMGKEIKFLLHFVKESKQDESGMPNNRFLAERTGGTYSTLKVQPAELEDSGVYFCASSLTGRGTEAFFGQGTRLTVV.

This clone has a count of ten or more. The chain has TRBV2 and TRBJ2-1; D is possibly TRBD2 (6 bases). Trimming removed 7 bases at V and 3 bases at J, with 10 bases between. The CDR3 is made up of 13 amino acids. Germline CDR1 and CDR2: SNHLY and FYNNEI. The CDR3 DNA is TGTGCCAGCAATCGCGGGATCTACAATGAGCAGTTCTTC. It translates to CASNRGIYNEQFF. Complete variable domain (other parts from reference TRBV2 and TRBJ2-1): EPEVTQTPSHQVTQMGQEVILRCVPISNHLYFYWYRQILGQKVEFLVSFYNNEISEKSEIFDDQFSVERPDGSNFTLKIRSTKLEDSAMYFCASNRGIYNEQFFGPGTRLTVL.

This rearrangement joins TRBV5-5 to TRBJ2-7, with 7 positions matching TRBD1. CDR1 and CDR2 (germline): SGHKS, YYEKEE (reference sequence). The length of the CDR3 is 17 residues. The ends lost 4 bases at V and 3 bases at J; junction bases unmatched: 16. DNA of the CDR3: TGTGCCAGCAGCCGACACTCGCCCCCAGGGGGACACTACGAGCAGTACTTC. It translates to CASSRHSPPGGHYEQYF.

This clone has a single count. This chain connects TRBV5-6 to TRBJ1-4; D uncertain. The germline V and J ends were trimmed by 2 bases and 0 bases, with 5 bases remaining between them. CDR3 length: 14 amino acids. Germline lookup yields CDR1 SGHDT and CDR2 YYEEEE. CDR3 region: CASSLWSTNEKLFF. The CDR3 DNA sequence: TGTGCCAGCAGCTTATGGTCAACTAATGAAAAACTGTTTTTT. Full variable domain (outside the CDR3, taken from reference TRBV5-6 and TRBJ1-4): DAGVTQSPTHLIKTRGQQVTLRCSPKSGHDTVSWYQQALGQGPQFIFQYYEEEERQRGNFPDRFSGHQFPNYSSELNVNALLLGDSALYLCASSLWSTNEKLFFGSGTQLSVL.

The V gene is TRBV20-1, the J gene TRBJ2-5; weak D call: TRBD2 (6 bases). V lost 3 bases, J lost 11 bases, and 13 bases lay in between. CDR1 is DFQATT, CDR2 SNEGSKA, per germline (reference sequence). This CDR3 contains 11 residues. CDR3 coding DNA: TGCAGTGCTAGGACTAGGTTTGAGCAGTACTTC. This gives the protein CSARTRFEQYF.

The chain has TRBV7-8 and TRBJ2-1; TRBD2 might be the D (5 bases). Trimming removed 4 bases at V and 3 bases at J, with 16 bases between. The germline V gene encodes CDR1 SGHVS and CDR2 FQNEAQ. There are 16 residues in the CDR3. The CDR3 bases are TGTGCCAGCAGCTCAAGTGGGAGACTCCTCTACAATGAGCAGTTCTTC. Amino acid sequence: CASSSSGRLLYNEQFF.

This clone was seen just once. The V gene is TRBV29-1, the J gene TRBJ2-2; 10 nucleotides match TRBD1. Unmatched junction bases numbered 8, after V lost 6 bases and J lost 4 bases. This CDR3 contains 15 residues. Germline assignment: CDR1 SQVTM and CDR2 ANQGSEA. Written as DNA, the CDR3 is TGCAGCGTACGCGGGACAGGGGCAATCACCGGGGAGCTGTTTTTT. Protein product: CSVRGTGAITGELFF.

There are a few counts of this clone. This chain links TRBV7-9 with TRBJ1-3, with unresolved D. The ends were cut back, 1 base at V and 1 base at J, with 8 bases in the middle. The CDR3 has 15 amino acids. Germline V gene data show CDR1 as SEHNR and CDR2 as FQNEAQ (reference sequence). CDR3 in amino acids: CASSLGSQSGNTIYF. The DNA of the CDR3 is TGTGCCAGCAGCTTAGGTTCCCAGTCTGGAAACACCATATATTTT.

As regards this clone: This sample includes further DNA sequences coding for the same CDR3. The chain employs TRBV5-1 and TRBJ1-5; tentative D call: TRBD1 (5 bases). The CDR3 has 14 amino acids. V shed 2 bases and J shed 2 bases, with 8 bases lying between them. The germline V gene has CDR1 SGHRS and CDR2 YFSETQ. CDR3 loop: CASSFEGGNQPQHF. Here the CDR3 DNA reads TGCGCCAGCAGCTTCGAAGGGGGCAATCAGCCCCAGCATTTT.

The genes are TRBV27 and TRBJ1-4, with unresolved D. V was trimmed by 2 bases and J by 0 bases, leaving 7 bases between them. The CDR3 runs 15 residues. Germline CDR1 and CDR2: MNHEY and SMNVEV (reference sequence). Here the CDR3 DNA reads TGTGCCAGCAGTTTACCCCTTACAACTAATGAAAAACTGTTTTTT. Residues: CASSLPLTTNEKLFF.

V usage is TRBV2 and J usage is TRBJ2-5, with D hard to call. The V gene's germline CDR1 is SNHLY and CDR2 FYNNEI. Trimming left V 9 bases short and J 4 bases short, with 9 bases between. CDR3 length: 11 residues. The CDR3 protein is CARGVLETQYF. Here the CDR3 DNA reads TGTGCCAGGGGCGTTTTAGAGACCCAGTACTTC.

In regard to this clone: The same CDR3 can be traced to other DNA sequences in this sample. The chain combines TRBV7-8 with TRBJ1-1; unclear D gene. The V and J ends lost 5 bases and 0 bases respectively, with 7 bases between them. The V gene's germline CDR1 is SGHVS and CDR2 FQNEAQ. The CDR3 has 13 residues. Here the CDR3 DNA reads TGTGCCAGCAGCCACTACATGAACACTGAAGCTTTCTTT. Its protein is CASSHYMNTEAFF.

The CDR3 nucleotides are TGTGCCAGCAGCCCAGGGGACTCCAACTACAATGAGCAGTTCTTC. Translated: CASSPGDSNYNEQFF. V usage is TRBV11-2 and J usage is TRBJ2-1, with D perhaps matching TRBD1 or TRBD2 (6 bases each). Between the trimmed V and J ends, which lost 5 bases and 3 bases, there was a span of 14 bases. From germline, CDR1 is SGHAT and CDR2 FQNNGV. This CDR3 region has 15 residues.

This clone has more than one count but fewer than ten. This may be a read error, as it is one base from a much larger clone. This CDR3 is also generated by other DNA sequences in the sample. This chain joins TRBV5-1 and TRBJ2-1; tentative D call: TRBD1 (6 bases). Germline V lookup: CDR1 SGHRS, CDR2 YFSETQ. This CDR3 is 15 amino acids long. V shed 3 bases and J shed 0 bases, with 10 bases lying between them. The CDR3 coding sequence is TGCGCCAGCAGCTCGGACAGTAGCTCCTACAATGAGCAGTTCTTC. Protein sequence: CASSSDSSSYNEQFF.

V usage is TRBV11-2 and J usage is TRBJ2-3; TRBD1 might be the D (5 bases). Between the trimmed V and J ends, which lost 3 bases and 5 bases, there was a span of 9 bases. The V gene's germline CDR1 is SGHAT and CDR2 FQNNGV. The CDR3 has 13 amino acids. DNA of the CDR3: TGTGCCAGCAGCTTTACAGGTGGAGATACGCAGTATTTT. It yields the protein CASSFTGGDTQYF.

Worth noting for this clone: The sample carries other DNA sequences with the same CDR3. The chain employs TRBV5-1 and TRBJ2-7; D is unclear. This CDR3 region has 14 residues. V was shortened by 0 bases and J by 0 bases, with 7 bases between the two germline ends. Germline CDR1 reads SGHRS; CDR2 reads YFSETQ. The CDR3 protein is CASSLDPSSYEQYF. The DNA of the CDR3 is TGCGCCAGCAGCTTGGATCCATCCTCCTACGAGCAGTACTTC.

The J gene is TRBJ1-5, the V gene TRBV19; D may be TRBD1 (6 bases). The CDR3 is 16 amino acids. Per germline, CDR1 LNHDA and CDR2 SQIVND (reference sequence). The ends were cut back, 3 bases at V and 2 bases at J, with 14 bases in the middle. CDR3 protein: CASSIGGGAGNQPQHF. In nucleotides, the CDR3 is TGTGCCAGTAGTATCGGTGGGGGGGCTGGCAATCAGCCCCAGCATTTT. Using reference TRBV19 and TRBJ1-5 for the parts outside the CDR3, the full variable domain is DGGITQSPKYLFRKEGQNVTLSCEQNLNHDAMYWYRQDPGQGLRLIYYSQIVNDFQKGDIAEGYSVSREKKESFPLTVTSAQKNPTAFYLCASSIGGGAGNQPQHFGDGTRLSIL.